This is a list of T cell receptor beta chains from one sample in a study of memory CD4+ T cells and cytomegalovirus serostatus. Sequenced by immunoSEQ multiplex PCR; TCRdb stores in-frame clones only, minus some. The sample holds 40,000 to 50,000 clones, 76% seen once. Sequencing input: memory CD4+ T cells from blood. Receptors were obtained from an adult in good health and CMV-seronegative. Both conserved end residues are part of each CDR3. Fields, in order: J gene, clone size, V gene, D gene, CDR3 protein, CDR3 DNA. A D gene is named only where the DNA matches it firmly. Clone size is stated in some rows and not others, as once, few, many or a class when expanded.

>TRBJ1-6|NA|TRBV14|NA
CASSQGGGLNSPLHF
TGTGCCAGCAGCCAAGGGGGCGGATTGAATTCACCCCTCCACTTT
>TRBJ2-7|few|TRBV27|NA
CASGFGGGEQYF
TGTGCCAGTGGTTTCGGGGGAGGTGAGCAGTACTTC
>TRBJ1-5|NA|TRBV7-2|NA
CASRSGGGNQPQHF
TGTGCCAGCAGATCGGGAGGGGGCAATCAGCCCCAGCATTTT
>TRBJ2-7|NA|TRBV6-5|NA
CASSYSVGASYEQYF
TGTGCCAGCAGTTACTCAGTAGGGGCCTCCTACGAGCAGTACTTC
>TRBJ2-2|NA|TRBV29-1|TRBD1
CSAQTGQDTGELFF
TGCAGCGCCCAGACAGGGCAGGACACCGGGGAGCTGTTTTTT
>TRBJ1-5|NA|TRBV19|NA
CASSIRGSGNQPQHF
TGTGCCAGTAGTATCAGGGGTTCGGGCAATCAGCCCCAGCATTTT
>TRBJ2-3|once|TRBV11-2|TRBD1
CASSLETGSTDTQYF
TGTGCCAGCAGCTTAGAGACAGGGAGCACAGATACGCAGTATTTT
>TRBJ2-3|NA|TRBV6-6|NA
CASSSGPDTQYF
TGTGCCAGCAGTTCAGGGCCAGATACGCAGTATTTT
>TRBJ1-4|NA|TRBV6-5|NA
CASSYVGKDEKLFF
TGTGCCAGCAGTTACGTAGGGAAGGATGAAAAACTGTTTTTT
>TRBJ2-7|NA|TRBV18|TRBD2
CASSPPTSGGPYEQYF
TGTGCCAGCTCACCACCGACTAGCGGGGGTCCCTACGAGCAGTACTTC
>TRBJ2-2|NA|TRBV7-2|NA
CASSSMGPRNTGELFF
TGTGCCAGCAGCTCCATGGGGCCGCGGAACACCGGGGAGCTGTTTTTT
>TRBJ2-7|few|TRBV10-3|NA
CAISESGGAREQYF
TGTGCCATCAGTGAGTCTGGGGGGGCCCGCGAGCAGTACTTC
>TRBJ1-5|NA|TRBV11-3|NA
CASSLELNQPQHF
TGTGCCAGCAGCTTAGAGCTGAATCAGCCCCAGCATTTT
>TRBJ2-5|few|TRBV4-2|NA
CASSQAGADLQETQYF
TGTGCCAGCAGCCAAGCAGGGGCGGACCTTCAAGAGACCCAGTACTTC
>TRBJ2-5|NA|TRBV2|NA
CASSERAETQYF
TGTGCCAGCAGTGAACGAGCTGAGACCCAGTACTTC
>TRBJ1-1|NA|TRBV5-4|NA
CASSLKPLTLGGTEAFF
TGTGCCAGCAGCTTGAAGCCTCTTACTTTAGGGGGTACTGAAGCTTTCTTT
>TRBJ1-1|once|TRBV7-3|NA
CASSPRATPGVAFF
TGTGCCAGCAGCCCCCGAGCGACCCCGGGGGTAGCTTTCTTT
>TRBJ2-1|NA|TRBV19|NA
CASEGHSYNEQFF
TGTGCCAGCGAGGGACACTCCTACAATGAGCAGTTCTTC
>TRBJ1-2|NA|TRBV5-6|NA
CASSLGGPYGYTF
TGTGCCAGCAGCTTGGGGGGGCCCTATGGCTACACCTTC
>TRBJ2-2|NA|TRBV5-1|NA
CASSGGSGLRPNTGELFF
TGCGCCAGCAGCGGGGGATCTGGACTACGCCCGAACACCGGGGAGCTGTTTTTT
>TRBJ1-4|NA|TRBV5-5|NA
CASSLAGAREKLFF
TGTGCCAGCAGCCTTGCAGGCGCTCGGGAAAAACTGTTTTTT
>TRBJ1-2|NA|TRBV28|NA
CASSTTAPSNYGYTF
TGTGCCAGCAGTACCACAGCCCCCTCTAACTATGGCTACACCTTC
>TRBJ2-7|NA|TRBV6-1|TRBD2
CASSSRAGGTYEQYF
TGTGCCAGCAGTTCGCGAGCGGGGGGGACCTACGAGCAGTACTTC
>TRBJ1-1|NA|TRBV11-2|NA
CASSLAPDTEAFF
TGTGCCAGCAGCTTAGCACCGGACACTGAAGCTTTCTTT
>TRBJ2-3|NA|TRBV7-9|TRBD1
CASSWGQGDTQYF
TGTGCCAGCAGCTGGGGACAGGGAGATACGCAGTATTTT
>TRBJ2-7|NA|TRBV2|TRBD2
CASSRSGGTYEQYF
TGTGCCAGCAGTCGCTCGGGGGGAACCTACGAGCAGTACTTC
>TRBJ2-5|NA|TRBV20-1|NA
CSTGFGETQYF
TGCAGTACAGGGTTCGGAGAGACCCAGTACTTC
>TRBJ2-1|NA|TRBV6-1|NA
CASSRVPSSYNEQFF
TGTGCCAGCTCCAGGGTTCCTAGCTCCTACAATGAGCAGTTCTTC
>TRBJ2-7|NA|TRBV7-8|NA
CASSTPAVGGAYEQYF
TGTGCCAGCAGCACCCCCGCTGTGGGGGGCGCCTACGAGCAGTACTTC
>TRBJ1-2|NA|TRBV11-3|NA
CASSLGPYYGYTF
TGTGCCAGCAGCTTAGGTCCGTACTATGGCTACACCTTC
>TRBJ1-4|NA|TRBV28|TRBD1
CASSPLGQGGLFF
TGTGCCAGCAGCCCATTGGGACAGGGAGGGCTGTTTTTT
>TRBJ1-1|NA|TRBV10-2|NA
CASEREFGRNTEAFF
TGCGCCAGCGAGCGGGAGTTCGGGAGGAACACTGAAGCTTTCTTT
>TRBJ2-5|NA|TRBV5-1|NA
CASSLSETQYF
TGCGCCAGCAGCTTGTCCGAGACCCAGTACTTC
>TRBJ2-3|NA|TRBV25-1|TRBD1
CASSETGQGGADTQYF
TGTGCCAGCAGCGAAACAGGACAGGGAGGCGCAGATACGCAGTATTTT
>TRBJ2-2|few|TRBV4-2|NA
CASSQDWRPNGPTGELFF
TGTGCCAGCAGCCAAGATTGGCGGCCAAACGGGCCTACCGGGGAGCTGTTTTTT
>TRBJ2-1|few|TRBV9|NA
CASSLRTGTLYNEQFF
TGTGCCAGCAGCTTAAGAACCGGGACGTTATACAATGAGCAGTTCTTC
>TRBJ2-7|once|TRBV5-1|NA
CASSPQGGGATYEQYF
TGCGCCAGCAGTCCTCAAGGTGGGGGGGCAACCTACGAGCAGTACTTC
>TRBJ2-1|NA|TRBV6-4|NA
CASSERDSYNEQFF
TGTGCCAGCAGTGAGCGGGACTCCTACAATGAGCAGTTCTTC
>TRBJ2-2|once|TRBV11-2|NA
CASSHASQNTGELFF
TGTGCCAGCAGCCACGCCTCACAGAACACCGGGGAGCTGTTTTTT
>TRBJ2-2|medium-sized|TRBV5-1|NA
CASSPLVGGELFF
TGCGCCAGCAGCCCCCTAGTAGGCGGGGAGCTGTTTTTT
>TRBJ1-4|NA|TRBV14|NA
CASSPYPGTTNEKLFF
TGTGCCAGCAGCCCCTATCCCGGGACAACTAATGAAAAACTGTTTTTT
>TRBJ2-3|NA|TRBV14|NA
CASSQVMSTDTQYF
TGTGCCAGCAGCCAAGTTATGAGCACAGATACGCAGTATTTT